This T cell receptor beta chain was captured in a study of T cells in Graves' hyperthyroidism and ophthalmopathy. CDR3 length: 14 amino acids. Trimming cost V 1 base and J 5 bases, with 15 bases left between them. Looked up from germline, CDR1 is SQVTM and CDR2 is ANQGSEA. Researchers defined stable Graves' hyperthyroidism as no ophthalmopathy progression within 18 months. Clinical symptoms, serum thyroxine and TRAb, thyroid ultrasound and orbital computed tomography were used for the diagnoses. RNA transcripts gave rise to amplified TCR beta CDR3 regions. HTBI primers were the set used in a first-round RT-PCR of the TCR CDR3. TCRdb passed the multiplex PCR reads through MiXCR, listing each CDR3 protein once. Among fewer than 850,000 distinct CDR3 sequences listed, around a sixth were seen once.

This sequence originates from a man in his forties or fifties with Graves' hyperthyroidism. The specimen was blood. The rearrangement links TRBV29-1 to TRBJ2-7, with D tentatively TRBD1 or TRBD2 (6 bases each). The CDR3 sequence is CSVEVWGAGDEQYF. The CDR3 DNA is TGCAGCGTTGAAGTGTGGGGGGCGGGCGACGAGCAGTACTTC.